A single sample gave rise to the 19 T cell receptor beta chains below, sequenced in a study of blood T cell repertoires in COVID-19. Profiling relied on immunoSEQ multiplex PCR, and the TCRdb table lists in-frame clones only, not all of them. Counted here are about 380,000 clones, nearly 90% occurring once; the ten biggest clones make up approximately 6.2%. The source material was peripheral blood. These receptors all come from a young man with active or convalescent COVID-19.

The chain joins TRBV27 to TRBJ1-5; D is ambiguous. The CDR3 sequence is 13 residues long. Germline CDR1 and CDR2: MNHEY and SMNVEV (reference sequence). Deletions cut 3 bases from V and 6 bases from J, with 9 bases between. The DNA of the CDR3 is TGTGCCAGCAGTTTGATCCCCGGTCAGCCCCAGCATTTT. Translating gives CASSLIPGQPQHF.

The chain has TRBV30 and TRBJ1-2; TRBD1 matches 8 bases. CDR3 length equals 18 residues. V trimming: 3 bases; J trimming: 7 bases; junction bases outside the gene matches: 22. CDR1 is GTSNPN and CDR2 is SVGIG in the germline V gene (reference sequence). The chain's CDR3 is CAWSPLWDRTLRNRGYTF. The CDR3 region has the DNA TGTGCCTGGAGCCCCTTGTGGGACAGGACTCTAAGGAATCGTGGCTACACCTTC.

CDR3 amino acids: CAGSREGTSTDTQYF. CDR3 nucleotide sequence: TGTGCCGGTTCCAGGGAAGGGACTAGCACAGATACGCAGTATTTT. The genes are TRBV2 and TRBJ2-3, with D possibly matching TRBD2 (6 bases). Germline V gene data show CDR1 as SNHLY and CDR2 as FYNNEI. The CDR3 loop spans 15 amino acids. Trimming removed 11 bases at V and 0 bases at J, with 18 bases between.

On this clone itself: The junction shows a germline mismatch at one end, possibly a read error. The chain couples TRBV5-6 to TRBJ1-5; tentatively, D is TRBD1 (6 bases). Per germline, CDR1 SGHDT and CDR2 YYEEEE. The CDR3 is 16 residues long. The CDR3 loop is CARSGGGGRSNQPQHF. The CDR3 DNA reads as TGTGCCCGCAGCGGCGGGGGGGGCCGGAGCAATCAGCCCCAGCATTTT.

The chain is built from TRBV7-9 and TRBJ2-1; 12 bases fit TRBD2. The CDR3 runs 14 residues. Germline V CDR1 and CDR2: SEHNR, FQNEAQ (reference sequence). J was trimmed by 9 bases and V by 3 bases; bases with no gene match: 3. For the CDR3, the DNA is TGTGCCAGCAGCTTTTCTAGCGGGAGGGGTGAGCAGTTCTTC. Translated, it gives CASSFSSGRGEQFF. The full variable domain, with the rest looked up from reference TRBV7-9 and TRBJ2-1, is DTGVSQNPRHKITKRGQNVTFRCDPISEHNRLYWYRQTLGQGPEFLTYFQNEAQLEKSRLLSDRFSAERPKGSFSTLEIQRTEQGDSAMYLCASSFSSGRGEQFFGPGTRLTVL.

CDR3 protein: CASSLIRTEAFF. DNA for the CDR3: TGTGCCAGCAGTTTAATCCGGACTGAAGCTTTCTTT. The chain carries TRBV28 and TRBJ1-1; no firm D call. Germline V gene data show CDR1 as MDHEN and CDR2 as SYDVKM. Trimming removed 2 bases from V and 5 bases from J, with 6 bases in between. The CDR3 spans 12 residues.

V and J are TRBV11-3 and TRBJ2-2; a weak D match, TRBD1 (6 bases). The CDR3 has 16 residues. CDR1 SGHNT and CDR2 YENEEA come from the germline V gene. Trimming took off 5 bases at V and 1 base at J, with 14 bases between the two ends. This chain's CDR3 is CASSRATGMNTGELFF. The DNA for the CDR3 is TGTGCCAGCAGCCGGGCGACAGGAATGAACACCGGGGAGCTGTTTTTT.

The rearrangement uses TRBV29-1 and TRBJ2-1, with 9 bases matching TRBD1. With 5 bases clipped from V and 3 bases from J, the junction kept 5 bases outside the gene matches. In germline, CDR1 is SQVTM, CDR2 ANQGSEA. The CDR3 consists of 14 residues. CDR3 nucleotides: TGCAGCGTTCGCCGGGACAGGGACTACAATGAGCAGTTCTTC. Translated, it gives CSVRRDRDYNEQFF.

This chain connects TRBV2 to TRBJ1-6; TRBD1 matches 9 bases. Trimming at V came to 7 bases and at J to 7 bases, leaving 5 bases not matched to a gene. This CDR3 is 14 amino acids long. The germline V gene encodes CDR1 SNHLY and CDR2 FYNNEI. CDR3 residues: CASTPGQGNSPLHF. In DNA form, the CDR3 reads TGTGCCAGCACCCCGGGACAGGGAAATTCACCCCTCCACTTT.

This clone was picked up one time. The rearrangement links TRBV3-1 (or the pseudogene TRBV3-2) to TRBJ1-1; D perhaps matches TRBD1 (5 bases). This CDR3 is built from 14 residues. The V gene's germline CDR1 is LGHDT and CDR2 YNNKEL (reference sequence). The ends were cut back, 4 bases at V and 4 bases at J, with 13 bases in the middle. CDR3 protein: CASSPMGGGTEAFF. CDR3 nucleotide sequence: TGTGCCAGCAGCCCAATGGGGGGGGGCACTGAAGCTTTCTTT.

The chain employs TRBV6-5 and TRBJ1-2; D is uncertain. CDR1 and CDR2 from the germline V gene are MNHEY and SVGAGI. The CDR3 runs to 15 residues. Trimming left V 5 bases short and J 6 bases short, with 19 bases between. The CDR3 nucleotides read TGTGCCAGCAGTCTTCGGGGAGGAACGCGTAATGGCTACACCTTC. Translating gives CASSLRGGTRNGYTF.

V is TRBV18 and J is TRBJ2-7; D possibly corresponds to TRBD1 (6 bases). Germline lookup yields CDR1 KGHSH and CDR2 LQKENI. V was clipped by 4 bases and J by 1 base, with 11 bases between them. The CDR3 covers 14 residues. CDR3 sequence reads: CASSQDSASYEQYF. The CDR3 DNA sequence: TGTGCCAGCTCACAGGACAGTGCTTCCTACGAGCAGTACTTC.

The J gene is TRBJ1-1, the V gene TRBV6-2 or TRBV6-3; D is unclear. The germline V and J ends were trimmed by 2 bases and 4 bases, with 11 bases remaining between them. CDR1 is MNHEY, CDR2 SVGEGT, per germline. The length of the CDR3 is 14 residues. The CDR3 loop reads CASSYVGAGTEAFF. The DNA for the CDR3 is TGTGCCAGCAGTTACGTCGGCGCAGGCACTGAAGCTTTCTTT.

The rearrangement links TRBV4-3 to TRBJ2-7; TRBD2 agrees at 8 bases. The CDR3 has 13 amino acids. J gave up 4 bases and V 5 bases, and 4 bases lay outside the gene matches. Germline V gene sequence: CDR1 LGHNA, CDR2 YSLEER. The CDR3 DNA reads TGCGCCAGCAGCTACGGGGGGGAGTACGAGCAGTACTTC. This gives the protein CASSYGGEYEQYF.

This CDR3 reads CASSESSSYNSPLHF. The CDR3 DNA is TGTGCCAGCAGTGAGAGTAGCTCCTATAATTCACCCCTCCACTTT. The genes are TRBV6-4 and TRBJ1-6; D gene unclear. Germline-derived CDR1 and CDR2 are MRHNA and SNTAGT. V was clipped by 3 bases and J by 0 bases, with 6 bases between them. This CDR3 has 15 residues.

CDR3: CASSQTGRQETQYF. CDR3 bases: TGTGCCAGCAGCCAAACAGGGCGACAGGAGACCCAGTACTTC. This chain connects TRBV11-2 to TRBJ2-5; maybe TRBD1 (6 bases). This CDR3 spans 14 amino acids. The germline V gene encodes CDR1 SGHAT and CDR2 FQNNGV. V was cut by 5 bases and J by 5 bases, with 15 bases left in between. Together with reference TRBV11-2 and TRBJ2-5, the CDR3 gives the full variable domain: EAGVAQSPRYKIIEKRQSVAFWCNPISGHATLYWYQQILGQGPKLLIQFQNNGVVDDSQLPKDRFSAERLKGVDSTLKIQPAKLEDSAVYLCASSQTGRQETQYFGPGTRLLVL.

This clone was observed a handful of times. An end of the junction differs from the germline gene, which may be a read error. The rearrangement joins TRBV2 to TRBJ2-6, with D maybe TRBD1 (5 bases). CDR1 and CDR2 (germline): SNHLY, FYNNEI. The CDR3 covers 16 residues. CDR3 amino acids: CASSAAAYPGANVLTF. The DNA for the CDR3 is TGTGCCAGCAGTGCAGCAGCCTACCCTGGGGCCAACGTGCTGACTTTC.

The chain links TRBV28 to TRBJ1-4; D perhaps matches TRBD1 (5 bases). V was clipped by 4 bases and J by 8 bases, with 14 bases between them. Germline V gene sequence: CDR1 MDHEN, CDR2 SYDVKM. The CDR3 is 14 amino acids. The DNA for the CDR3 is TGTGCCAGCAGTTCGCCGGGCGGGGGGGAAAAACTGTTTTTT. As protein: CASSSPGGGEKLFF. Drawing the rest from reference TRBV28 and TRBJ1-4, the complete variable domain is DVKVTQSSRYLVKRTGEKVFLECVQDMDHENMFWYRQDPGLGLRLIYFSYDVKMKEKGDIPEGYSVSREKKERFSLILESASTNQTSMYLCASSSPGGGEKLFFGSGTQLSVL.

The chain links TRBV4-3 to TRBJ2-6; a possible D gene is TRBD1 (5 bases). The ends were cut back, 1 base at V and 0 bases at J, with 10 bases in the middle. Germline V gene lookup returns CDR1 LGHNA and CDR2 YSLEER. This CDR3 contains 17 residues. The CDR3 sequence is CASSQVGAFSGANVLTF. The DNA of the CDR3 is TGCGCCAGCAGCCAAGTTGGGGCCTTCTCTGGGGCCAACGTCCTGACTTTC.